The 17 T cell receptor beta chains below were found in one sample sequenced in a study of blood T cell repertoires in COVID-19. The repertoire was sequenced with immunoSEQ multiplex PCR; TCRdb's copy has only in-frame clones and lacks some. The sample includes 150,000 or so clones, about 90% of them seen just once. The specimen sequenced was PBMCs or T cells enriched from blood (not recorded which). The receptors were sampled from a woman in her fifties or sixties who had recovered from COVID-19.

J is TRBJ2-3 and V is TRBV3-1 (or the pseudogene TRBV3-2), with 8 bases aligning to TRBD2. This CDR3 comprises 15 residues. V was pared by 1 base and J by 4 bases, with 4 bases of the junction left unmatched. Germline CDR1 and CDR2: LGHDT and YNNKEL (reference sequence). Here the CDR3 DNA reads TGTGCCAGCAGCCAAGCCGGGAGGGCCGCAGATACGCAGTATTTT. Translation gives CASSQAGRAADTQYF.

J is TRBJ2-1 and V is TRBV30, with 8 bases fitting TRBD1. CDR1 is GTSNPN, CDR2 SVGIG, per germline (reference sequence). The V gene end was trimmed by 1 base and the J gene end by 9 bases; junction bases not matched to a gene: 8. The CDR3 extends over 14 amino acids. The CDR3 DNA reads as TGTGCCTGGAGTGGCGGACAGGGTGGAGGTGAGCAGTTCTTC. Its translation is CAWSGGQGGGEQFF.

This chain joins TRBV9 and TRBJ2-2, with D tentatively TRBD2 (6 bases). V was cut by 0 bases and J by 4 bases, with 7 bases left in between. From germline, CDR1 is SGDLS and CDR2 YYNGEE. This CDR3 has 14 residues. CDR3 sequence: CASSVDSGTGELFF. The CDR3 coding sequence is TGTGCCAGCAGCGTAGATAGCGGCACCGGGGAGCTGTTTTTT. The full variable domain, its missing parts supplied by reference TRBV9 and TRBJ2-2, is DSGVTQTPKHLITATGQRVTLRCSPRSGDLSVYWYQQSLDQGLQFLIQYYNGEERAKGNILERFSAQQFPDLHSELNLSSLELGDSALYFCASSVDSGTGELFFGEGSRLTVL.

The chain joins TRBV7-9 to TRBJ2-3; TRBD2 matches 8 bases. Germline V gene lookup returns CDR1 SEHNR and CDR2 FQNEAQ (reference sequence). After removal of 4 bases from V and 3 bases from J, the junction contained 9 bases not matched to a gene. CDR3 length: 16 residues. Written as DNA, the CDR3 is TGTGCCAGCAGCTACTCGGCGCGGGAGGCAACAGATACGCAGTATTTT. The encoded protein is CASSYSAREATDTQYF.

This clone was observed a single time. The chain uses TRBV3-1 (or the pseudogene TRBV3-2) and TRBJ2-3; weak D call: TRBD2 (6 bases). CDR1 is LGHDT and CDR2 is YNNKEL in the germline V gene (reference sequence). The CDR3 spans 17 residues. Trimming left V 4 bases short and J 3 bases short, with 20 bases between. CDR3 sequence: CASSRYNPGVGTDTQYF. CDR3 bases: TGTGCCAGCAGCCGCTACAACCCGGGAGTTGGTACAGATACGCAGTATTTT.

CDR3 residues: CASSSRQGANTIYF. The CDR3 DNA follows: TGTGCCAGCAGCTCAAGACAGGGGGCCAACACCATATATTTT. This rearrangement joins TRBV11-2 to TRBJ1-3, with 10 bases lining up with TRBD1. The CDR3 extends over 14 amino acids. V trimming: 4 bases; J trimming: 7 bases; junction bases outside the gene matches: 4. Germline loops: CDR1 SGHAT, CDR2 FQNNGV.

The gene calls are TRBV19 and TRBJ2-5, with 8 nucleotides matching TRBD1. The CDR3 is 15 residues long. V lost 4 bases and J lost 5; bases outside the gene matches: 9. CDR1 is LNHDA and CDR2 is SQIVND in the germline V gene (reference sequence). The CDR3, as DNA: TGTGCCAGTAGTAAGGCAGGGGGCATGATCGAGACCCAGTACTTC. This translates into CASSKAGGMIETQYF.

The J gene is TRBJ1-2, the V gene TRBV27; a possible D gene is TRBD1 (6 bases). The ends were cut back, 5 bases at V and 8 bases at J, with 24 bases in the middle. Germline V gene sequence: CDR1 MNHEY, CDR2 SMNVEV (reference sequence). The CDR3 is 16 residues long. Here the CDR3 DNA reads TGTGCCAGCAGTCCCCTGGTCCTCTGGGGGCTGATAGGCTACACCTTC. This encodes CASSPLVLWGLIGYTF.

The CDR3 bases are TGTGCCAGCAGCTTAGGACAAATTTGGACAGCCAAGGGACAGTTCTTC. Its protein is CASSLGQIWTAKGQFF. The genes are TRBV11-2 and TRBJ2-1, with a weak D call TRBD1 (6 bases). Trimming shortened V by 1 base and J by 13 bases, and 23 bases separated the two germline ends. Germline V gives CDR1 SGHAT, CDR2 FQNNGV. The CDR3 loop spans 16 amino acids.

The rearrangement uses TRBV29-1 and TRBJ2-7, with D possibly matching TRBD1 (6 bases). With 4 bases removed from V and 2 bases from J, the gap between germline ends came to 12 bases. The CDR3 has 13 residues. Per germline, CDR1 SQVTM and CDR2 ANQGSEA. The CDR3 loop reads CSVVPDRTYEQYF. CDR3 DNA sequence: TGCAGCGTTGTCCCCGACAGGACCTACGAGCAGTACTTC.

This clone was observed a few times. The chain has TRBV19 and TRBJ1-5, with TRBD1 matching 10 bases. Germline loops: CDR1 LNHDA, CDR2 SQIVND (reference sequence). The V and J ends lost 4 bases and 5 bases, in that order; junction bases with no gene match: 2. CDR3 length: 14 amino acids. CDR3 residues: CASSRDRGHQPQHF. The CDR3 DNA follows: TGTGCCAGTAGTAGGGACAGGGGCCATCAGCCCCAGCATTTT.

This clone appeared once. The rearrangement joins TRBV12-3 or TRBV12-4 to TRBJ1-6, with a weak D call TRBD1 (6 bases). Deletions cut 7 bases from V and 7 bases from J, with 11 bases between. CDR3 size: 13 residues. This CDR3 reads CASTLQGNSPLHF. In nucleotides, the CDR3 is TGTGCCAGCACCCTCCAGGGGAATTCACCCCTCCACTTT.

The gene calls are TRBV30 and TRBJ2-3; the D gene is possibly TRBD1 (5 bases). The CDR3 length is 13 residues. The germline V gene has CDR1 GTSNPN and CDR2 SVGIG (reference sequence). V was shortened by 1 base and J by 3 bases, with 8 bases between the two germline ends. In DNA, the CDR3 is TGTGCCTGGAGTGGGGGCAGGACAGATACGCAGTATTTT. It yields the protein CAWSGGRTDTQYF.

The CDR3 DNA reads TGTGCCAGCAGTGTCGGCGGGAGCGCCTACAATGAGCAGTTCTTC. Translating gives CASSVGGSAYNEQFF. The chain has TRBV6-4 and TRBJ2-1; 7 positions agree with TRBD2. CDR3 length: 15 amino acids. CDR1 MRHNA and CDR2 SNTAGT come from the germline V gene. V lost 4 bases and J lost 2; bases outside the gene matches: 5.

The genes are TRBV11-2 and TRBJ2-1; D is undetermined. In germline, CDR1 is SGHAT, CDR2 FQNNGV. Trimming stripped 3 bases from V and 0 bases from J, with 9 bases between. The CDR3 length is 15 residues. CDR3 amino acids: CASSFLESSYNEQFF. The CDR3 nucleotides read TGTGCCAGCAGCTTCCTGGAGAGCTCCTACAATGAGCAGTTCTTC.

The V gene is TRBV13, the J gene TRBJ2-3, with a tentative D call TRBD1 (6 bases). Between the trimmed V and J ends, which lost 3 bases and 1 base, there was a span of 14 bases. This CDR3 is 16 amino acids long. Germline V lookup: CDR1 PRHDT, CDR2 FYEKMQ (reference sequence). The CDR3 region has the DNA TGTGCCAGCAGCTTCCGACAGGTCTTTGGCACAGATACGCAGTATTTT. Protein: CASSFRQVFGTDTQYF. The full variable domain, its missing parts supplied by reference TRBV13 and TRBJ2-3, is AAGVIQSPRHLIKEKRETATLKCYPIPRHDTVYWYQQGPGQDPQFLISFYEKMQSDKGSIPDRFSAQQFSDYHSELNMSSLELGDSALYFCASSFRQVFGTDTQYFGPGTRLTVL.

This chain uses TRBV5-1 with TRBJ2-3; unclear D gene. Germline V gives CDR1 SGHRS, CDR2 YFSETQ. V was pared by 1 base and J by 2 bases, with 8 bases between. CDR3 length equals 14 residues. The CDR3 spells CASSLSHVTDTQYF. Here the CDR3 DNA reads TGCGCCAGCAGCTTGAGCCATGTCACAGATACGCAGTATTTT.